This entry describes one TCR beta chain. TCRdb's table, derived via immunoSEQ multiplex PCR, lists solely in-frame clones and lacks some. Here the sample spans about 35,000 clones, around 74% being singletons. The data belong to a study of OX40 agonist ivuxolimab in advanced cancers. The wider study: Two cutaneous melanoma patients and one hepatocellular carcinoma patient, three in all, had partial responses.

The CDR3 runs 16 residues. Between the trimmed V and J ends, which lost 3 bases and 5 bases, there was a span of 18 bases. CDR1 is MGHDK and CDR2 is SYGVNS in the germline V gene. The specimen comprised CD4+ or CD8+ T cells sorted from blood, sampled in a trial of the OX40 agonist ivuxolimab. The receptor was derived from an adult with an advanced solid tumor such as melanoma, head and neck, liver or kidney cancer. The rearrangement joins TRBV25-1 to TRBJ2-3; a weak D match, TRBD1 (5 bases). The CDR3 region is CASSDHYRITGDTQYF. DNA for the CDR3: TGTGCCAGCAGTGATCACTACCGCATAACAGGAGATACGCAGTATTTT. Full variable domain (outside the CDR3, taken from reference TRBV25-1 and TRBJ2-3): EADIYQTPRYLVIGTGKKITLECSQTMGHDKMYWYQQDPGMELHLIHYSYGVNSTEKGDLSSESTVSRIRTEHFPLTLESARPSHTSQYLCASSDHYRITGDTQYFGPGTRLTVL.